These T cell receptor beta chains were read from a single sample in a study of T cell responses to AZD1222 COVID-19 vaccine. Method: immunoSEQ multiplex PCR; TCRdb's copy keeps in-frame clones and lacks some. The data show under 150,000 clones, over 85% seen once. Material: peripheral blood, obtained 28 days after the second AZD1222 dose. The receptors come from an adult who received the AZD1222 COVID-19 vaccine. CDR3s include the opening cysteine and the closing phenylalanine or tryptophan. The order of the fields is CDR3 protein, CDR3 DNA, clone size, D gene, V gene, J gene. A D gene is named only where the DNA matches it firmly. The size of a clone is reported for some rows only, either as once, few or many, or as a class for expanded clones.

CDR3 protein: CASSEQAGYGYTF; CDR3 DNA: TGTGCCAGCAGCGAACAGGCGGGCTATGGCTACACCTTC; clone size: NA; D gene: NA; V gene: TRBV2; J gene: TRBJ1-2
CDR3 protein: CASSKSGLGGNTIYF; CDR3 DNA: TGTGCCAGCAGCAAATCGGGACTGGGTGGAAACACCATATATTTT; clone size: NA; D gene: NA; V gene: TRBV7-2; J gene: TRBJ1-3
CDR3 protein: CASSPGQIGNTIYF; CDR3 DNA: TGTGCCAGCTCACCCGGACAGATTGGAAACACCATATATTTT; clone size: NA; D gene: NA; V gene: TRBV18; J gene: TRBJ1-3
CDR3 protein: CASSLRGGALEKLFF; CDR3 DNA: TGTGCCAGCAGCTTAAGAGGGGGGGCCCTTGAAAAACTGTTTTTT; clone size: NA; D gene: NA; V gene: TRBV7-2; J gene: TRBJ1-4
CDR3 protein: CASSLDGRGTGELFF; CDR3 DNA: TGCGCCAGCAGCTTGGACGGGAGAGGGACCGGGGAGCTGTTTTTT; clone size: once; D gene: NA; V gene: TRBV5-1; J gene: TRBJ2-2
CDR3 protein: CASSLERGHEQFF; CDR3 DNA: TGTGCCAGCAGCTTAGAGAGGGGCCATGAGCAGTTCTTC; clone size: NA; D gene: NA; V gene: TRBV7-9; J gene: TRBJ2-1
CDR3 protein: CASSPSMGYSGANVLTF; CDR3 DNA: TGTGCCAGCAGCCCTTCTATGGGCTACTCTGGGGCCAACGTCCTGACTTTC; clone size: NA; D gene: NA; V gene: TRBV3-1/TRBV3-2; J gene: TRBJ2-6
CDR3 protein: CASSVGRGHNEQFF; CDR3 DNA: TGTGCCAGCAGTGTAGGCAGGGGGCACAATGAGCAGTTCTTC; clone size: NA; D gene: TRBD1; V gene: TRBV6-4; J gene: TRBJ2-1
CDR3 protein: CASSPPTGRLNTEAFF; CDR3 DNA: TGTGCCAGCTCACCACCCACAGGGCGACTGAACACTGAAGCTTTCTTT; clone size: NA; D gene: NA; V gene: TRBV18; J gene: TRBJ1-1
CDR3 protein: CASSPGQGTDTQYF; CDR3 DNA: TGTGCCAGCAGCCCGGGACAGGGCACAGATACGCAGTATTTT; clone size: NA; D gene: TRBD1; V gene: TRBV7-2; J gene: TRBJ2-3
CDR3 protein: CASSLTGVPNQPQHF; CDR3 DNA: TGTGCCAGCAGTTTGACAGGGGTCCCAAATCAGCCCCAGCATTTT; clone size: once; D gene: TRBD1; V gene: TRBV27; J gene: TRBJ1-5
CDR3 protein: CATSDAGTGLLYNEQFF; CDR3 DNA: TGTGCCACCAGTGACGCCGGGACAGGCCTCCTTTACAATGAGCAGTTCTTC; clone size: NA; D gene: TRBD1; V gene: TRBV24-1; J gene: TRBJ2-1
CDR3 protein: CASSLAQGKNQYF; CDR3 DNA: TGTGCCAGCAGCTTAGCACAGGGAAAGAACCAGTACTTC; clone size: NA; D gene: NA; V gene: TRBV7-2; J gene: TRBJ2-5
CDR3 protein: CASSVGGAANYGYTF; CDR3 DNA: TGTGCCAGCAGCGTAGGGGGTGCGGCTAACTATGGCTACACCTTC; clone size: NA; D gene: NA; V gene: TRBV9; J gene: TRBJ1-2
CDR3 protein: CASRYRGNTEAFF; CDR3 DNA: TGTGCCAGCAGGTACAGGGGGAACACTGAAGCTTTCTTT; clone size: NA; D gene: TRBD1; V gene: TRBV6-5; J gene: TRBJ1-1
CDR3 protein: CASSLGNSGPLHF; CDR3 DNA: TGTGCCAGCAGCTTAGGGAACTCGGGGCCCCTCCACTTT; clone size: NA; D gene: NA; V gene: TRBV7-2; J gene: TRBJ1-6
CDR3 protein: CASSFDHRGQFF; CDR3 DNA: TGTGCCAGCAGCTTCGATCACAGGGGGCAGTTCTTC; clone size: once; D gene: TRBD1; V gene: TRBV7-9; J gene: TRBJ2-1
CDR3 protein: CASSAGQGAGEKLFF; CDR3 DNA: TGTGCCAGCAGCGCCGGGCAGGGTGCGGGCGAAAAACTGTTTTTT; clone size: once; D gene: NA; V gene: TRBV4-2; J gene: TRBJ1-4
CDR3 protein: CASSLDTIGNTIYF; CDR3 DNA: TGTGCCAGCAGCTTAGATACGATTGGAAACACCATATATTTT; clone size: NA; D gene: NA; V gene: TRBV7-6; J gene: TRBJ1-3
CDR3 protein: CASSLAGRTGGYEKLFF; CDR3 DNA: TGTGCCAGCAGCTTAGCGGGAAGGACAGGGGGCTATGAAAAACTGTTTTTT; clone size: once; D gene: TRBD1; V gene: TRBV7-9; J gene: TRBJ1-4
CDR3 protein: CASSLGALPTDTQYF; CDR3 DNA: TGTGCCAGCAGCTTAGGGGCATTACCCACAGATACGCAGTATTTT; clone size: NA; D gene: NA; V gene: TRBV7-9; J gene: TRBJ2-3
CDR3 protein: CASRGTGGSSQPQHF; CDR3 DNA: TGTGCCAGCAGAGGTACAGGGGGCTCAAGTCAGCCCCAGCATTTT; clone size: NA; D gene: TRBD1; V gene: TRBV2; J gene: TRBJ1-5
CDR3 protein: CATSGAVEYEQYF; CDR3 DNA: TGTGCCACCTCAGGGGCGGTCGAATACGAGCAGTACTTC; clone size: NA; D gene: NA; V gene: TRBV19; J gene: TRBJ2-7
CDR3 protein: CASRSQAYSGNTIYF; CDR3 DNA: TGTGCCAGCAGAAGTCAGGCCTACTCTGGAAACACCATATATTTT; clone size: NA; D gene: NA; V gene: TRBV28; J gene: TRBJ1-3